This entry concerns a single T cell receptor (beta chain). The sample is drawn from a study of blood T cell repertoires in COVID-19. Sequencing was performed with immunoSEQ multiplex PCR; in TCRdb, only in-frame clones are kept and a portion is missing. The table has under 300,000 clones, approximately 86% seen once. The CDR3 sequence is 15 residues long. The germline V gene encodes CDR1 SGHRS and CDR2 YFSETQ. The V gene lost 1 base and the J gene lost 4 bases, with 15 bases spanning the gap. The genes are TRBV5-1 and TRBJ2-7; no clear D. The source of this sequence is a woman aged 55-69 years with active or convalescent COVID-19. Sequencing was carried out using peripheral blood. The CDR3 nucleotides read TGCGCCAGCAGCTTGACAGATCAGAGTTCATACGAGCAGTACTTC. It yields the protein CASSLTDQSSYEQYF. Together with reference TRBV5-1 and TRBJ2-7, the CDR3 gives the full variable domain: KAGVTQTPRYLIKTRGQQVTLSCSPISGHRSVSWYQQTPGQGLQFLFEYFSETQRNKGNFPGRFSGRQFSNSRSEMNVSTLELGDSALYLCASSLTDQSSYEQYFGPGTRLTVT.